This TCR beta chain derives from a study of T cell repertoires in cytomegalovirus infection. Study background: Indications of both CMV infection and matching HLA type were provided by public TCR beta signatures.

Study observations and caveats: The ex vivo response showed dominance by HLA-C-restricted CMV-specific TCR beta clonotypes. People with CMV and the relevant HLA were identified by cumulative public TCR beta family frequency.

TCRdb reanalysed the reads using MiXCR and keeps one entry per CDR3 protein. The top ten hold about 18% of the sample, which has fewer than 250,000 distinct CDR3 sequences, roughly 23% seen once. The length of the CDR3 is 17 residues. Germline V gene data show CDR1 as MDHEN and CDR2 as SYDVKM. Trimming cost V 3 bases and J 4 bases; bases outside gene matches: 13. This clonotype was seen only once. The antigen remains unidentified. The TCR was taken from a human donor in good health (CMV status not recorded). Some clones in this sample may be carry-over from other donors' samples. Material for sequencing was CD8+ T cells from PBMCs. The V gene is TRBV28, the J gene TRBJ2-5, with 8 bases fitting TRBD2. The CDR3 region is CASSFPSWRGDGETQYF. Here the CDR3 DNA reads TGTGCCAGCAGTTTTCCCTCCTGGCGGGGGGACGGAGAGACCCAGTACTTC.